This T cell receptor beta chain derives from a study of Graves' ophthalmopathy and Graves' hyperthyroidism. Study findings and constraints: Appearing in blood as well were most expanded thyroid clonotypes above 0.001 frequency.

Germline V lookup: CDR1 LNHDA, CDR2 SQIVND (reference sequence). V shed 4 bases and J shed 0 bases, with 7 bases lying between them. The CDR3 has 15 residues. CDR3 regions of TCR beta were amplified from RNA transcripts. An initial RT-PCR round employing HTBI primers preceded a second-round multiplex PCR. TCRdb analysed the multiplex PCR reads with MiXCR anew, one entry per CDR3 protein. The sample has around 1.1 million distinct CDR3 sequences; 35% to 40% are singletons. There are many counts of this clonotype. What it binds is unknown. The sample taken for sequencing was peripheral blood or thyroid tissue (not recorded which). The rearrangement joins TRBV19 to TRBJ2-6; no reliable D call. The clonotype originates from an adult man with Graves' hyperthyroidism. In DNA form, the CDR3 reads TGTGCCAGTAGTAGAACGGACTCTGGGGCCAACGTCCTGACTTTC. Residues: CASSRTDSGANVLTF.